This TCR beta chain was retrieved from a study of shared clonotypes between healthy human individuals. V lost 0 bases and J lost 6, with 7 bases in between. Germline V gene data show CDR1 as SGHDN and CDR2 as FVKESK. The CDR3 has 13 amino acids. Several immunoSEQ plates received, in even portions, the genomic DNA of each subset. The sequencing of unsorted PBMC DNA took place on ten immunoSEQ deep assay plates. Profiled with immunoSEQ multiplex PCR; TCRdb holds only in-frame clones, not every one. In the table there are about 470,000 clones, 70% to 80% of which are singletons. Genomic DNA for unsorted samples was obtained from 70 million to 100 million PBMCs.

The sequenced material came from PBMCs. The chain carries TRBV14 and TRBJ2-3; D uncertain. The source of this sequence is a woman between 40 and 50 years old in good health. Some clones in this sample may be carry-over from other donors' samples. CDR3 in amino acids: CASSQEGWDTQYF. In DNA, the CDR3 is TGTGCCAGCAGCCAAGAGGGTTGGGATACGCAGTATTTT.